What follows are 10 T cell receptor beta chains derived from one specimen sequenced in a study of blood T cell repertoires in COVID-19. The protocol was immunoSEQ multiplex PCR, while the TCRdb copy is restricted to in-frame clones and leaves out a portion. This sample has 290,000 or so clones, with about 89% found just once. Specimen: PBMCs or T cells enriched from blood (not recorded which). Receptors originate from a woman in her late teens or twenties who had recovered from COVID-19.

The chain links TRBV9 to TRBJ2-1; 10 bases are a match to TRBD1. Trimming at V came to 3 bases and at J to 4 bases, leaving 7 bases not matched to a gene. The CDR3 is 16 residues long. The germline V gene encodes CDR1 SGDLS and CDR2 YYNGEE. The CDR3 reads CASSGTGTGDYNEQFF. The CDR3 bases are TGTGCCAGCAGCGGCACCGGGACAGGGGATTACAATGAGCAGTTCTTC.

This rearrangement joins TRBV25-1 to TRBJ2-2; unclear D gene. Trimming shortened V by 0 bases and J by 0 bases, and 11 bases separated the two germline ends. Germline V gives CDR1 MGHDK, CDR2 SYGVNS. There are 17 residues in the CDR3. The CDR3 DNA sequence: TGTGCCAGCAGTGAATATAAAGTGGGCGCGAACACCGGGGAGCTGTTTTTT. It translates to CASSEYKVGANTGELFF.

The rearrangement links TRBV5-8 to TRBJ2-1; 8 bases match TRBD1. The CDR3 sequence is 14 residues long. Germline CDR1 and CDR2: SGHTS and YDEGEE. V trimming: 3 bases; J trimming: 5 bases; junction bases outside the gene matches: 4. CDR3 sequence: CASSWTGWHNEQFF. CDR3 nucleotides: TGTGCCAGCAGCTGGACAGGGTGGCACAATGAGCAGTTCTTC.

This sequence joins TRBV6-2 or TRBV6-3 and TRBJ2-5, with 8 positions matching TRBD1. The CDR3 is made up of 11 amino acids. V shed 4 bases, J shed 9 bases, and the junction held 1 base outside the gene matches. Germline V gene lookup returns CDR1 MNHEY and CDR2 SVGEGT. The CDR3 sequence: CASSLDRAQYF. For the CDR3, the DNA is TGTGCCAGCAGTTTGGACAGGGCCCAGTACTTC.

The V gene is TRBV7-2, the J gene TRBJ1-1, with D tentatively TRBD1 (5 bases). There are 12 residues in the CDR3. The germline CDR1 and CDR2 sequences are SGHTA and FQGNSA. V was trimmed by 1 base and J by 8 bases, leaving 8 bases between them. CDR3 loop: CASSLEGWEAFF. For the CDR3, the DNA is TGTGCCAGCAGCTTAGAGGGGTGGGAAGCTTTCTTT.

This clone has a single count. CDR3 amino acids: CASSQRTSGRAYEQYF. The CDR3 nucleotides are TGTGCCAGCAGCCAGAGGACTAGCGGGAGGGCCTACGAGCAGTACTTC. The rearrangement joins TRBV4-2 to TRBJ2-7; 15 positions match TRBD2. V was clipped by 3 bases and J by 2 bases; unmatched bases: 2. CDR1 LGHNA and CDR2 YNFKEQ come from the germline V gene. The CDR3 is 16 amino acids.

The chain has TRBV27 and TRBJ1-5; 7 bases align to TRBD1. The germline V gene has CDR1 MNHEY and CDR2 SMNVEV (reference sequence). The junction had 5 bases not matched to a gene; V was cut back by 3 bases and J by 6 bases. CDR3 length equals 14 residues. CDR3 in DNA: TGTGCCAGCAGTTTCAGGGGGTTCGGTCAGCCCCAGCATTTT. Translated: CASSFRGFGQPQHF.

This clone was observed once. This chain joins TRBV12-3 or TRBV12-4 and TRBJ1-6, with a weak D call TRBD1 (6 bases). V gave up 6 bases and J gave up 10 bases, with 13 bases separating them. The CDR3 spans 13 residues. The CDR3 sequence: CASSLQGGSPLHF. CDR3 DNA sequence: TGTGCCAGCAGCTTACAGGGAGGGTCACCCCTCCACTTT.

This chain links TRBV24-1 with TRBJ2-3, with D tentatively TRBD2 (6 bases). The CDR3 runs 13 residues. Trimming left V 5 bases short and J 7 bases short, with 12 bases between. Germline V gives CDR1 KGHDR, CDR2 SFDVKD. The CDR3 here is CATSGGTPNTQYF. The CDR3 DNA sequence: TGTGCCACCAGTGGTGGGACTCCTAATACGCAGTATTTT.

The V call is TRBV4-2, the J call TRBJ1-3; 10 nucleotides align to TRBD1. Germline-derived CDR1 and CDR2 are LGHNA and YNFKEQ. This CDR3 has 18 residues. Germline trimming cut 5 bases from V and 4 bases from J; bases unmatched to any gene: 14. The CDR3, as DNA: TGTGCCAGCAGCACCGACAGGGGGCGAGAGGGGCCCGGAAACACCATATATTTT. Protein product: CASSTDRGREGPGNTIYF.